A single TCR beta chain is shown here with its context. Antigen: not known. This specimen belongs to a study of T cell responses to AZD1222 COVID-19 vaccine. The overall study: Doses given second, at about 4 or about 12 weeks, were pooled.

General study results and limits: Only 6 or 7 people who got AZD1222 tested seropositive at baseline. Increased Spike-specific TCR breadth and depth were observed after two AZD1222 doses.

TCRdb keeps only in-frame clones here, not all; method: immunoSEQ multiplex PCR. The sample gives roughly 100,000 clones, approximately 89% of which show up once; around 9% is in the top ten. V lost 5 bases, J lost 1 base, and 13 bases lay in between. Germline CDR1 KGHDR, CDR2 SFDVKD. The CDR3 consists of 15 residues. The chain recombines TRBV24-1 with TRBJ1-2; no clear D. The sequencing used peripheral blood, collected on day 0 of AZD1222 vaccination. The source of this sequence is an adult in good health. The CDR3 sequence: CATSGAGVDNYGYTF. The CDR3 region has the DNA TGTGCCACCAGTGGCGCAGGAGTGGATAACTATGGCTACACCTTC.